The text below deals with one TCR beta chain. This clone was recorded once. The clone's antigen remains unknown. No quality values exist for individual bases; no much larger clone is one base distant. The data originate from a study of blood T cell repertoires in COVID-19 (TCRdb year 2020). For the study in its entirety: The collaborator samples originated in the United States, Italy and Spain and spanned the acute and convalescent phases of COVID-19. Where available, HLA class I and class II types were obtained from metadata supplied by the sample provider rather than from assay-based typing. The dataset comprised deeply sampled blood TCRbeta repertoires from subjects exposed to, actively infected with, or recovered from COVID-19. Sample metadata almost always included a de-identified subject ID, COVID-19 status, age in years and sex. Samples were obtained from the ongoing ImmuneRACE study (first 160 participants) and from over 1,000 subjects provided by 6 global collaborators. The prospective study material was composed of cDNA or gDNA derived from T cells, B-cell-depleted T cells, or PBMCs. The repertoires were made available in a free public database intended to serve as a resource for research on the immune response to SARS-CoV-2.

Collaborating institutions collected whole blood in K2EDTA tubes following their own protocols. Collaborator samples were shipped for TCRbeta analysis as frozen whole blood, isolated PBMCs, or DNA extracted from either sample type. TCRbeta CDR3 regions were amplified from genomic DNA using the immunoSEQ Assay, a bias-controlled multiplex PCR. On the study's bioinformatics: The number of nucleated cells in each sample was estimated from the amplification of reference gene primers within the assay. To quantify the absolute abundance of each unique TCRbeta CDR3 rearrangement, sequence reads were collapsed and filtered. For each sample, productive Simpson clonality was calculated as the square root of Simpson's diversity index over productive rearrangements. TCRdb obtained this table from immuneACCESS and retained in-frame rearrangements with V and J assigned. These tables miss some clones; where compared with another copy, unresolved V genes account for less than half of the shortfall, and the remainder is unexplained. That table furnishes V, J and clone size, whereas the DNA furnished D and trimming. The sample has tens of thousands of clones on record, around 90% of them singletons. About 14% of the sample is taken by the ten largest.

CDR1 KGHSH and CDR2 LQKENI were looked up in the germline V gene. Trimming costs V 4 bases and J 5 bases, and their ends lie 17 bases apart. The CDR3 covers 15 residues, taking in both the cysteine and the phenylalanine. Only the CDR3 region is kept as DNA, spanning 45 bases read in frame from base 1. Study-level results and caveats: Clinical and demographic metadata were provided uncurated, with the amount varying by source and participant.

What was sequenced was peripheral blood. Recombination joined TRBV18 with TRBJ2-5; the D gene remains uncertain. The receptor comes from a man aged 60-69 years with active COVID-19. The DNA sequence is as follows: TGTGCCAGCTCACTCTCGCCGCAGGTCCAGGAGACCCAGTACTTC. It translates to CASSLSPQVQETQYF.